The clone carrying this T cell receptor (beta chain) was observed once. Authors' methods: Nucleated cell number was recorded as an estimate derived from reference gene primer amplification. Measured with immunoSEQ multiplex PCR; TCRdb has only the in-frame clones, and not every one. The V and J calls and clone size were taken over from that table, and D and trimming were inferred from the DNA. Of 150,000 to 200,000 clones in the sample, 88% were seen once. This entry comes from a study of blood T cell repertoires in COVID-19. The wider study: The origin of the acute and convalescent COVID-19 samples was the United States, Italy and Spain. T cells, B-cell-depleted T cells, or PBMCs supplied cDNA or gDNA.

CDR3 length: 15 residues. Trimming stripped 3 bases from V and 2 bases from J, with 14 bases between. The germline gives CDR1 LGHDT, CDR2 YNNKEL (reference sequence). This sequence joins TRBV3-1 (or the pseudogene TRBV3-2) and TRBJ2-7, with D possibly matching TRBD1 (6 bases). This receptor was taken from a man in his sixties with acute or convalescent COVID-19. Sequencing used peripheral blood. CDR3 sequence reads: CASSQGARLPYEQYF. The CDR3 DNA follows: TGTGCCAGCAGCCAGGGGGCCAGGCTACCCTACGAGCAGTACTTC.